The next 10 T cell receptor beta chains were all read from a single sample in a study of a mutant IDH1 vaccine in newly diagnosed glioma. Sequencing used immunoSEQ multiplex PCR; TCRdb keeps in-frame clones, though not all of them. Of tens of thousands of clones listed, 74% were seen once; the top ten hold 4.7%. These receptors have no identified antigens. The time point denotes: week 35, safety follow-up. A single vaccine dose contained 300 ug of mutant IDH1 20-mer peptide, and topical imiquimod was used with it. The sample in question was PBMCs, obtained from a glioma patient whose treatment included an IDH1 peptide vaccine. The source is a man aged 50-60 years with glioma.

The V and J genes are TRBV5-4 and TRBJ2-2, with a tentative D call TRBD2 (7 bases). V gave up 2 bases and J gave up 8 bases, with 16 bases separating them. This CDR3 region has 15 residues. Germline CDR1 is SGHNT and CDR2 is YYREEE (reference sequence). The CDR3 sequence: CASSFGGPLRGELFF. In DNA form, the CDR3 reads TGTGCCAGCAGCTTCGGGGGGCCTCTTCGGGGGGAGCTGTTTTTT.

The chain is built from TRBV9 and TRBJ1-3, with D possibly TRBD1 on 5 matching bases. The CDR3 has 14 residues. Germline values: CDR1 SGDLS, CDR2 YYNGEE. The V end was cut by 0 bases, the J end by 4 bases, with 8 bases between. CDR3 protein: CASSVVGVGNTIYF. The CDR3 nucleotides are TGTGCCAGCAGCGTAGTAGGGGTCGGAAACACCATATATTTT.

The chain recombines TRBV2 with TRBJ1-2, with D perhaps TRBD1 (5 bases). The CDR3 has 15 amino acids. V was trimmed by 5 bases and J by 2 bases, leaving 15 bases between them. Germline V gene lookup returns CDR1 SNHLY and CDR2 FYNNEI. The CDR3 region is CASSYVGEGNYGYTF. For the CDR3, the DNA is TGTGCCAGCAGTTACGTGGGGGAGGGGAACTATGGCTACACCTTC.

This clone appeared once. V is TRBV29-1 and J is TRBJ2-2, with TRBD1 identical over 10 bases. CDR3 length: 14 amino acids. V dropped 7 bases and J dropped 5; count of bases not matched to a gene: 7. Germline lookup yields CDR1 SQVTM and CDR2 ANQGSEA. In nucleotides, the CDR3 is TGCAGCGCCCGGTCGGGACAGGGGACCGGGGAGCTGTTTTTT. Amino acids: CSARSGQGTGELFF.

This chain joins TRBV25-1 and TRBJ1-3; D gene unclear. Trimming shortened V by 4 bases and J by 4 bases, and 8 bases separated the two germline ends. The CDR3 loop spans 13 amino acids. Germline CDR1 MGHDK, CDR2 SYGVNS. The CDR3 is CASSVMVGNTIYF. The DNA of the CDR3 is TGTGCCAGCAGTGTGATGGTCGGAAACACCATATATTTT.

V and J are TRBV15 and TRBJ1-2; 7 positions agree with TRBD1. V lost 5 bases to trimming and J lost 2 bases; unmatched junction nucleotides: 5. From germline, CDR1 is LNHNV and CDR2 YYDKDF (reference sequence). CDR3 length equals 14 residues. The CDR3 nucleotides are TGTGCCACCAGCGGAGGGGGCCACAACTATGGCTACACCTTC. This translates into CATSGGGHNYGYTF.

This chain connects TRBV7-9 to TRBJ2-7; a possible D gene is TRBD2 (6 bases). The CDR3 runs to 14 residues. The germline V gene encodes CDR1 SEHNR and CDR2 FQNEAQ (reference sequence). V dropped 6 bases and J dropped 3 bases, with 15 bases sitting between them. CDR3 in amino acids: CASSPPGGFYEQYF. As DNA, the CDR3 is TGTGCCAGCAGTCCCCCCGGAGGGTTCTACGAGCAGTACTTC. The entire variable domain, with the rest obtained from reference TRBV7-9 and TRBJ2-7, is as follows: DTGVSQNPRHKITKRGQNVTFRCDPISEHNRLYWYRQTLGQGPEFLTYFQNEAQLEKSRLLSDRFSAERPKGSFSTLEIQRTEQGDSAMYLCASSPPGGFYEQYFGPGTRLTVT.

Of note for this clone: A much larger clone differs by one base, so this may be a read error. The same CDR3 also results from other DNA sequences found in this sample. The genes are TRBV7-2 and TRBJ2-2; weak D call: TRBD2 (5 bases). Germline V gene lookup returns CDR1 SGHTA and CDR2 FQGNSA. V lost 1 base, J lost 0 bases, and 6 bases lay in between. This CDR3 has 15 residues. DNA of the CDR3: TGTGCCAGCAGCTTAGGGGGAGCGAACACCGGGGAGCTGTTTTTT. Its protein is CASSLGGANTGELFF. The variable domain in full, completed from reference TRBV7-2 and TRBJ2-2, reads GAGVSQSPSNKVTEKGKDVELRCDPISGHTALYWYRQSLGQGLEFLIYFQGNSAPDKSGLPSDRFSAERTGGSVSTLTIQRTQQEDSAVYLCASSLGGANTGELFFGEGSRLTVL.

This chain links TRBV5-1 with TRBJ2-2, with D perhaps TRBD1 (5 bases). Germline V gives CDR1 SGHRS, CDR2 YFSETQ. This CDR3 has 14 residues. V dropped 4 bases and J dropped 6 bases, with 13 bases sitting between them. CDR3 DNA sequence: TGCGCCAGCAGCCCCCGGACATCCCCCGGGGAGCTGTTTTTT. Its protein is CASSPRTSPGELFF.

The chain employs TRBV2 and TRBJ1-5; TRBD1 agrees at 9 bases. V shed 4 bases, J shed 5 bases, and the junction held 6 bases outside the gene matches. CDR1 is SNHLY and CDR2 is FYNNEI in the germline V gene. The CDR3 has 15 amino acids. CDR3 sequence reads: CASSVAGQGDQPQHF. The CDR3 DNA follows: TGTGCCAGCAGTGTAGCGGGACAGGGAGATCAGCCCCAGCATTTT.